A single sample is the source of the 32 T cell receptor beta chains below, sequenced in a study of tumor-infiltrating lymphocytes in primary liver carcinoma. RNA isolated from unsorted whole blood supplied the blood RNA, with germline DNA also extracted. A constant-region primer served to make TCR beta cDNA from about 500 ng total RNA. Slightly modified ARM-PCR served as the procedure for the TCR beta libraries. These libraries came from three rounds of nested multiplex PCR. Use of TRBV1-TRBV30 forward primers with a C-beta reverse primer characterized the first two PCR rounds, which lasted about 10 cycles each. Each CDR3 protein is one row after TCRdb ran MiXCR on the multiplex PCR reads. The sample includes 190,000 or so distinct CDR3 sequences, approximately 65% of them seen just once. Specimen: peripheral blood. These receptors were obtained from a woman aged 60 to 75 with primary liver carcinoma and hepatitis B virus infection.

CDR3 nucleotides: TGTGCCAGCAGCCGGACATGTGACACAGATACGCAGTATTTT. It translates to CASSRTCDTDTQYF. The rearrangement uses TRBV6-5 and TRBJ2-3; tentative D call: TRBD1 (5 bases). Between the trimmed V and J ends, which lost 6 bases and 2 bases, there was a span of 12 bases. From germline, CDR1 is MNHEY and CDR2 SVGAGI. This CDR3 region has 14 residues.

With respect to this clonotype: This may stem from a read error, because a much larger clone lies one nucleotide away. The chain carries TRBV5-6 and TRBJ2-3; D not certain. There are 13 residues in the CDR3. V was pared by 2 bases and J by 4 bases, with 8 bases between. CDR1 is SGHDT, CDR2 YYEEEE, per germline. CDR3 DNA: TGTGCCAGCAGCTTTGAAAGCTCAGATACGCAGTATTTT. Amino acid sequence: CASSFESSDTQYF.

Remarks on this clonotype: At one of its ends the junction is not consistent with the germline gene, which may arise from a read error. The chain uses TRBV12-3 or TRBV12-4 and TRBJ2-3, with D perhaps TRBD2 (6 bases). CDR3 length: 15 amino acids. The CDR3 region has the DNA TGTGCCAGCAGTCTCGGGACTGGTAGCGCAGATACGCAGTACTTT. Translating gives CASSLGTGSADTQYF.

At least ten counts were recorded for this clonotype. This chain links TRBV6-5 with TRBJ2-7, with 9 nucleotides matching TRBD2. V lost 8 bases to trimming and J lost 2 bases; unmatched junction nucleotides: 4. The CDR3 is 13 amino acids. Looked up from germline, CDR1 is MNHEY and CDR2 is SVGAGI. The chain's CDR3 is CASRRGGPYEQYF. CDR3 in DNA: TGTGCCAGCCGGCGGGGGGGCCCCTACGAGCAGTACTTC.

In regard to this clonotype: Mismatch with germline at one junction end may stem from a read error. CDR3 sequence (DNA): TGCGGCGTTGGAGCCTATGACGGTTCCTATGGCTACACCTTC. Translating it yields CGVGAYDGSYGYTF. This chain joins TRBV29-1 and TRBJ1-2, with D uncertain. CDR1 and CDR2 (germline): SQVTM, ANQGSEA. CDR3 length equals 14 residues.

Concerning this clonotype itself: At one boundary the junction diverges from the germline segment, which might be a read error. V and J are TRBV10-3 and TRBJ2-3; 7 nucleotides align to TRBD2. The CDR3 loop spans 16 amino acids. In germline, CDR1 is ENHRY, CDR2 SYGVKD. This CDR3 is CAISGTIEASTHTQYF. Written as DNA, the CDR3 is TGTGCCATCAGCGGGACTATCGAAGCTAGCACACATACGCAGTATTTT.

This clonotype was detected many times. The chain joins TRBV12-3 or TRBV12-4 to TRBJ2-1, with D perhaps TRBD2 (6 bases). The CDR3 covers 16 residues. V lost 6 bases and J 4 bases, leaving 19 bases between the germline ends. The CDR3 region has the DNA TGTGCCAGCAGCAGCCAACCTAGCGCCTGGTACAATGAGCAGTTCTTC. Its protein product is CASSSQPSAWYNEQFF.

The rearrangement links TRBV2 to TRBJ1-5; 10 bases are shared with TRBD1. Germline CDR1 reads SNHLY; CDR2 reads FYNNEI. V lost 6 bases, J lost 5 bases, and 7 bases stayed unmatched. This CDR3 is 15 amino acids long. CDR3 coding DNA: TGTGCCAGCAGGACGACAGGGGGCGCGGATCAGCCCCAGCATTTT. Translating gives CASRTTGGADQPQHF.

About this clonotype: The junction departs from germline at one end; a sequencing error may be responsible. The rearrangement uses TRBV5-1 and TRBJ2-7; tentative D call: TRBD1 (5 bases). Germline values: CDR1 SGHRS, CDR2 YFSETQ. The CDR3 sequence is 16 residues long. This CDR3 reads CASRQEETAYSYEQHF. CDR3 sequence (DNA): TGCGCCAGCAGACAAGAAGAGACAGCGTACTCCTACGAGCAGCACTTC.

Comment on this clonotype: A much larger clone sits a single nucleotide away, making a read error possible. The chain recombines TRBV12-3 or TRBV12-4 with TRBJ2-1, with D perhaps TRBD2 (5 bases). There are 16 residues in the CDR3. V lost 11 bases and J 0 bases, leaving 20 bases between the germline ends. The CDR3 spells CAGLSRGEGSYNEQFF. CDR3 nucleotide sequence: TGTGCCGGCCTCTCCAGAGGTGAGGGCTCCTACAATGAGCAGTTCTTC.

As regards this clonotype: Just one base apart from a much larger clone, this may be a read error. The chain joins TRBV29-1 to TRBJ2-1, with D tentatively TRBD1 (5 bases). The CDR3 extends over 11 amino acids. The germline V gene has CDR1 SQVTM and CDR2 ANQGSEA. V lost 8 bases to trimming and J lost 12 bases, with 17 bases between them. CDR3 in amino acids: CSTYTGSWQFF. The DNA of the CDR3 is TGCAGCACATATACAGGCAGCTGGCAGTTCTTC.

In the case of this clonotype: A much larger clone differs by one base, so this may be a read error. This chain connects TRBV12-5 to TRBJ2-1; 9 nucleotides line up with TRBD2. The length of the CDR3 is 18 residues. Germline values: CDR1 LGHNT, CDR2 FRNRAP. The J segment lost 7 bases and the V segment lost 1 base, leaving 14 bases of the junction unmatched. CDR3 region: CASGLAPIGTSLGNEQFF. Here the CDR3 DNA reads TGTGCTAGTGGTTTGGCCCCAATCGGGACTAGCTTGGGGAATGAGCAGTTCTTC.

Turning to this clonotype: A read error may be the cause here, since a much bigger clone is one base away. The chain uses TRBV2 and TRBJ2-7; a weak D match, TRBD2 (6 bases). Germline V gene data show CDR1 as SNHLY and CDR2 as FYNNEI. CDR3 length: 15 amino acids. CDR3 DNA sequence: TGTGCCAGCGGTGATCGGGGGAGTCGGATCTACGAGCAGTACTTC. It is translated as CASGDRGSRIYEQYF.

The chain combines TRBV6-1 with TRBJ1-5, with TRBD1 identical over 9 bases. Germline V gene data show CDR1 as MNHNS and CDR2 as SASEGT. The CDR3 totals 17 residues. With 10 bases clipped from V and 6 bases from J, the junction kept 19 bases outside the gene matches. CDR3: CANRGGQGSSSGQPQHF. The CDR3 DNA reads TGTGCCAACAGGGGGGGACAGGGTTCTTCGTCGGGTCAGCCCCAGCATTTT.

The genes are TRBV12-3 or TRBV12-4 and TRBJ2-1, with D perhaps TRBD1 or TRBD2 (6 bases each). V was trimmed by 6 bases and J by 6 bases, leaving 21 bases between them. This CDR3 comprises 16 residues. The CDR3 region is CASSPRGGKEGNEQFF. The CDR3 nucleotides read TGTGCCAGCAGCCCCAGGGGCGGCAAGGAGGGCAATGAGCAGTTCTTC.

This clonotype was picked up many times. J is TRBJ2-7 and V is TRBV29-1, with 10 bases lining up with TRBD1. The CDR3 consists of 13 residues. Per the germline V gene, CDR1 is SQVTM and CDR2 is ANQGSEA. Unmatched junction bases numbered 3, after V lost 4 bases and J lost 3 bases. The CDR3 loop is CSVGGTGDYEQYF. CDR3 sequence (DNA): TGCAGCGTTGGCGGGACAGGGGACTACGAGCAGTACTTC.

The chain recombines TRBV29-1 with TRBJ1-1; the D gene is possibly TRBD1 (6 bases). The CDR3 consists of 14 residues. Germline CDR1 SQVTM, CDR2 ANQGSEA. Trimming took off 6 bases at V and 0 bases at J, with 14 bases between the two ends. Here the CDR3 reads CSVGTLSLNTEAFF. Here the CDR3 DNA reads TGCAGCGTGGGGACACTTTCTTTGAACACTGAAGCTTTCTTT.

This chain joins TRBV7-8 and TRBJ2-3; D is undetermined. CDR3 size: 15 residues. CDR1 SGHVS and CDR2 FQNEAQ come from the germline V gene. V gave up 0 bases and J gave up 7 bases, with 14 bases separating them. CDR3: CASSLAVRKGHTQYF. In DNA form, the CDR3 reads TGTGCCAGCAGCTTAGCCGTGAGGAAGGGTCATACGCAGTATTTT.

This clonotype was seen a few times. This chain links TRBV7-9 with TRBJ2-7; 8 nucleotides align to TRBD2. V was clipped by 5 bases and J by 2 bases; unmatched bases: 14. The CDR3 extends over 17 amino acids. Germline CDR1 reads SEHNR; CDR2 reads FQNEAQ (reference sequence). This chain's CDR3 is CASSPSGGYSGAYEQYF. The CDR3 DNA follows: TGTGCCAGCAGCCCCTCGGGGGGGTATTCCGGGGCCTACGAGCAGTACTTC.

Many counts were recorded for this clonotype. V gene TRBV6-1 combines with J gene TRBJ2-2, with D perhaps TRBD1 (5 bases). CDR1 is MNHNS, CDR2 SASEGT, per germline. The ends were cut back, 3 bases at V and 6 bases at J, with 14 bases in the middle. This CDR3 contains 15 residues. CDR3 DNA: TGTGCCAGCAGTGACAGGGTCAGAGTAGCCGGGGAGCTGTTTTTT. This encodes CASSDRVRVAGELFF.

The table lists this clonotype with a few counts. The chain combines TRBV5-1 with TRBJ2-1; TRBD1 might be the D (7 bases). V was cut by 3 bases and J by 5 bases, with 18 bases left in between. Germline lookup yields CDR1 SGHRS and CDR2 YFSETQ. This CDR3 region has 16 residues. CDR3 coding DNA: TGCGCCAGCAGCTCCTACGGTGGCAGGGGGGACAATGAGCAGTTCTTC. Residues: CASSSYGGRGDNEQFF.

In the case of this clonotype: This CDR3 is missing its conserved last phenylalanine or tryptophan, likely due to a read error. It is unclear where the CDR3 begins or ends on the DNA, so no DNA is shown, and the CDR3 is as TCRdb lists it. CDR3: CASAYEGGLNTEPFY. The V and J genes are TRBV12-5 and TRBJ1-1; the D call of TRBD1 is as the table states it, not checked on the DNA. The CDR3 has 15 amino acids, counting both end residues. Germline loops: CDR1 LGHNT, CDR2 FRNRAP.

The rearrangement joins TRBV28 to TRBJ1-3, with 7 bases lining up with TRBD1. CDR3 length: 15 amino acids. The junction had 4 bases not matched to a gene; V was cut back by 2 bases and J by 3 bases. Germline lookup yields CDR1 MDHEN and CDR2 SYDVKM. The CDR3: CASSLIGTDGNTIYF. For the CDR3, the DNA is TGTGCCAGCAGTTTAATTGGGACAGATGGAAACACCATATATTTT.

As regards this clonotype: A much larger clone lies a single base off, so this may be a read error. The chain carries TRBV12-3 or TRBV12-4 and TRBJ2-2, with TRBD2 as a possible D gene (6 bases). The CDR3 contains 17 residues. CDR3 sequence (DNA): TGTACCAGCAGTTTACTTCTTGGAGGGCTAGGCACCGGGGAGCTGTTTTTT. Amino acid sequence: CTSSLLLGGLGTGELFF.

The J gene is TRBJ2-7, the V gene TRBV6-1; 8 bases fit TRBD2. Germline V gene lookup returns CDR1 MNHNS and CDR2 SASEGT. Losses at the gene ends were 9 bases for V and 10 bases for J; bases not matched to a gene: 14. This CDR3 spans 13 amino acids. CDR3 nucleotide sequence: TGTGCCAGTTCACTAACGGGAGGGCTTGATCAGTACTTC. Protein sequence: CASSLTGGLDQYF.

This clonotype was picked up one time. At one end the junction does not follow the germline gene, possibly because of a read error. V usage is TRBV6-6 and J usage is TRBJ2-1, with TRBD2 identical over 7 bases. The germline V gene encodes CDR1 MNHNY and CDR2 SVGAGI (reference sequence). The CDR3 contains 15 residues. CDR3 sequence reads: CASSRRSGNDNVQFF. CDR3 bases: TGTGCCAGCAGCCGCCGAAGCGGGAACGACAATGTGCAGTTCTTC.

The V call is TRBV12-3 or TRBV12-4, the J call TRBJ2-1; D is possibly TRBD2 (6 bases). This CDR3 spans 15 amino acids. The V and J ends lost 4 bases and 7 bases respectively, with 17 bases between them. The CDR3 loop reads CASSSTGVGFNEQFF. In nucleotides, the CDR3 is TGTGCCAGCAGTTCTACGGGAGTGGGATTTAATGAGCAGTTCTTC.

Points on this clonotype: This may be a read error: a much more frequent sequence differs by one nucleotide. This rearrangement joins TRBV4-2 to TRBJ2-1; D ambiguous. This CDR3 is built from 14 residues. Germline V CDR1 and CDR2: LGHNA, YNFKEQ. V was pared by 1 base and J by 7 bases, with 11 bases between. The CDR3 DNA reads as TGTGCCAGCAGCCAAGGAACGGGCATTAATGAGCAGTTCTTC. It translates to CASSQGTGINEQFF.

Comment on this clonotype: A much larger clone differs from this one at a single base, so this may be a read error. The genes are TRBV10-2 and TRBJ2-3; either TRBD1 or TRBD2 may fit D (5 bases each). The CDR3 has 15 amino acids. In germline, CDR1 is WSHSY, CDR2 SAAADI. V lost 5 bases and J 6 bases, leaving 18 bases between the germline ends. CDR3 coding DNA: TGCGCCAGCAGTAAGGAAGGGGCCCCGGGGGATACGCAGTATTTT. Translation gives CASSKEGAPGDTQYF.

Turning to this clonotype: One end of the junction fails to match germline, which may point to a read error. The chain links TRBV5-1 to TRBJ2-5, with TRBD1 matching over 7 bases. CDR3 length: 13 amino acids. The germline CDR1 and CDR2 sequences are SGHRS and YFSETQ. The DNA for the CDR3 is TGCGCCAGCAGCTTGCAGGGGGAAGAGATCCAGTACTTC. The encoded protein is CASSLQGEEIQYF.

A note on this clonotype: Relative to the germline gene, one junction end is altered; a read error may explain this. This rearrangement joins TRBV11-2 to TRBJ2-7, with TRBD1 as a possible D gene (6 bases). This CDR3 has 16 residues. Per germline, CDR1 SGHAT and CDR2 FQNNGV. In DNA form, the CDR3 reads TGTGTCAGCAGCTTAGCGTCGGAGACAGGCTCCTACGAGCAGTACTTC. Protein: CVSSLASETGSYEQYF.

As to this clonotype: At one of its ends the junction is not consistent with the germline gene, which may arise from a read error. The V and J genes are TRBV6-6 and TRBJ2-2; D is perhaps TRBD1 or TRBD2 (6 bases each). CDR3 length: 15 amino acids. CDR1 and CDR2 (germline): MNHNY, SVGAGI (reference sequence). CDR3 nucleotide sequence: TGTACCAGCAGTTACTCCTCGGGGGCCGGTGGGGAGCTGTTTTTT. Translating gives CTSSYSSGAGGELFF.